These 32 T cell receptor beta chains share one sample of origin, sequenced in a study of cytomegalovirus exposure and HLA in healthy donors. TCRdb's table, derived via immunoSEQ multiplex PCR, lists solely in-frame clones and lacks some. The sample shows tens of thousands of clones, 70% to 90% of them seen only once. Sequenced material: PBMCs. The receptors come from a woman between 18 and 30 years old in good health and CMV-seronegative.

The rearrangement joins TRBV5-1 to TRBJ2-5, with TRBD2 identical over 9 bases. The CDR3 is made up of 15 amino acids. Germline values: CDR1 SGHRS, CDR2 YFSETQ. The ends lost 6 bases at V and 2 bases at J; junction bases unmatched: 8. This CDR3 reads CASKPTSGTQETQYF. The CDR3 region has the DNA TGCGCCAGCAAACCGACTAGCGGAACTCAAGAGACCCAGTACTTC. Variable domain in full (rest from reference TRBV5-1 and TRBJ2-5): KAGVTQTPRYLIKTRGQQVTLSCSPISGHRSVSWYQQTPGQGLQFLFEYFSETQRNKGNFPGRFSGRQFSNSRSEMNVSTLELGDSALYLCASKPTSGTQETQYFGPGTRLLVL.

The chain combines TRBV30 with TRBJ1-5, with 8 bases that match TRBD1. The germline gives CDR1 GTSNPN, CDR2 SVGIG (reference sequence). This CDR3 has 18 amino acids. V lost 3 bases and J lost 2; bases outside the gene matches: 15. CDR3 sequence reads: CAWSAPRAGGLGNQPQHF. CDR3 sequence (DNA): TGTGCCTGGAGCGCTCCTCGGGCAGGGGGCTTGGGCAATCAGCCCCAGCATTTT. Drawing the rest from reference TRBV30 and TRBJ1-5, the complete variable domain is SQTIHQWPATLVQPVGSPLSLECTVEGTSNPNLYWYRQAAGRGLQLLFYSVGIGQISSEVPQNLSASRPQDRQFILSSKKLLLSDSGFYLCAWSAPRAGGLGNQPQHFGDGTRLSIL.

The chain carries TRBV7-2 and TRBJ2-7; 9 nucleotides align to TRBD1. This CDR3 is built from 16 residues. V dropped 4 bases and J dropped 7; count of bases not matched to a gene: 14. CDR1 and CDR2 (germline): SGHTA, FQGNSA. DNA for the CDR3: TGTGCCAGCAGCTCCTGGGACAGGGTTTGGCAGGGGGAGCAGTACTTC. Translation: CASSSWDRVWQGEQYF.

Only a few counts were recorded for this clone. The same CDR3 can be traced to other DNA sequences in this sample. Here the CDR3 DNA reads TGTGCCAGCAGCTCTCGTCTAGCGGGGGACACAGATACGCAGTATTTT. It specifies CASSSRLAGDTDTQYF. The rearrangement links TRBV7-2 to TRBJ2-3; TRBD2 agrees at 10 bases. Germline V CDR1 and CDR2: SGHTA, FQGNSA. The CDR3 totals 16 residues. V trimming: 4 bases; J trimming: 2 bases; junction bases outside the gene matches: 6. Complete variable domain (other parts from reference TRBV7-2 and TRBJ2-3): GAGVSQSPSNKVTEKGKDVELRCDPISGHTALYWYRQSLGQGLEFLIYFQGNSAPDKSGLPSDRFSAERTGGSVSTLTIQRTQQEDSAVYLCASSSRLAGDTDTQYFGPGTRLTVL.

This chain joins TRBV28 and TRBJ1-3; possibly TRBD1 for D (5 bases). The germline gives CDR1 MDHEN, CDR2 SYDVKM. V lost 6 bases and J 0 bases, leaving 6 bases between the germline ends. The CDR3 contains 13 residues. The chain's CDR3 is CASRRGSGNTIYF. In DNA form, the CDR3 reads TGTGCCAGCAGAAGGGGCTCTGGAAACACCATATATTTT.

The V and J genes are TRBV30 and TRBJ2-5; the match to TRBD1 covers 10 bases. Per the germline V gene, CDR1 is GTSNPN and CDR2 is SVGIG (reference sequence). Trimming cost V 5 bases and J 4 bases; bases outside gene matches: 1. The CDR3 runs to 12 residues. Here the CDR3 reads CAWDRGRETQYF. In DNA, the CDR3 is TGTGCCTGGGACAGGGGGCGAGAGACCCAGTACTTC.

V and J are TRBV5-4 and TRBJ2-3; TRBD1 might be the D (6 bases). The CDR3 sequence is 14 residues long. Germline V gene sequence: CDR1 SGHNT, CDR2 YYREEE (reference sequence). V was trimmed by 0 bases and J by 6 bases, leaving 11 bases between them. DNA for the CDR3: TGTGCCAGCAGCTTGGGCAGGGGTTGGGATACGCAGTATTTT. Translated: CASSLGRGWDTQYF.

V usage is TRBV15 and J usage is TRBJ2-5; D not certain. Germline values: CDR1 LNHNV, CDR2 YYDKDF (reference sequence). Trimming left V 1 base short and J 2 bases short, with 8 bases between. The length of the CDR3 is 14 residues. CDR3 nucleotide sequence: TGTGCCACCAGCAGAGGTGCACTACAAGAGACCCAGTACTTC. Protein product: CATSRGALQETQYF.

The chain combines TRBV28 with TRBJ2-7; tentative D call: TRBD1 (6 bases). The CDR3 consists of 12 residues. Trimming removed 8 bases at V and 5 bases at J, with 13 bases between. Germline lookup yields CDR1 MDHEN and CDR2 SYDVKM. The CDR3 spells CASGQGRDEQYF. CDR3 bases: TGTGCCAGCGGTCAGGGGCGGGACGAGCAGTACTTC.

DNA for the CDR3: TGTGCCAGCAGCCTAACAGAGTACAATGAGCAGTTCTTC. Protein: CASSLTEYNEQFF. The V gene is TRBV7-2, the J gene TRBJ2-1; D ambiguous. CDR1 is SGHTA and CDR2 is FQGNSA in the germline V gene. The CDR3 contains 13 residues. Trimming shortened V by 5 bases and J by 4 bases, and 9 bases separated the two germline ends. Supplemented by reference TRBV7-2 and TRBJ2-1, the full variable domain reads GAGVSQSPSNKVTEKGKDVELRCDPISGHTALYWYRQSLGQGLEFLIYFQGNSAPDKSGLPSDRFSAERTGGSVSTLTIQRTQQEDSAVYLCASSLTEYNEQFFGPGTRLTVL.

This rearrangement joins TRBV19 to TRBJ1-1; TRBD1 agrees at 7 bases. This CDR3 has 15 residues. Germline assignment: CDR1 LNHDA and CDR2 SQIVND (reference sequence). After removal of 7 bases from V and 0 bases from J, the junction contained 8 bases not matched to a gene. DNA of the CDR3: TGTGCCAGTAAAAGGGACAGAAGAATGAACACTGAAGCTTTCTTT. The encoded protein is CASKRDRRMNTEAFF.

The genes are TRBV6-1 and TRBJ1-2; a possible D gene is TRBD1 (5 bases). Germline V CDR1 and CDR2: MNHNS, SASEGT. The V end lost 6 bases, the J end lost 0 bases, and 8 bases lay between the germline ends. The CDR3 covers 13 residues. The CDR3 nucleotides read TGTGCCAGCAGACTGACAGCTAACTATGGCTACACCTTC. Protein sequence: CASRLTANYGYTF.

This chain links TRBV28 with TRBJ1-1; no clear D. The ends were cut back, 2 bases at V and 4 bases at J, with 8 bases in the middle. The CDR3 consists of 13 residues. Germline CDR1 is MDHEN and CDR2 is SYDVKM. CDR3 DNA: TGTGCCAGCAGTTTAGATATCGGCACTGAAGCTTTCTTT. Its protein is CASSLDIGTEAFF.

The chain has TRBV4-2 and TRBJ1-1; the match to TRBD1 covers 11 bases. Germline trimming cut 4 bases from V and 0 bases from J; bases unmatched to any gene: 7. Germline lookup yields CDR1 LGHNA and CDR2 YNFKEQ. The length of the CDR3 is 17 residues. The CDR3 DNA sequence: TGTGCCAGCAGCCCGAGGACAGGGGGCCTCCTGAACACTGAAGCTTTCTTT. It encodes CASSPRTGGLLNTEAFF.

The chain recombines TRBV2 with TRBJ2-4; 13 nucleotides agree with TRBD2. V gave up 6 bases and J gave up 0 bases; unmatched junction bases: 8. CDR1 and CDR2 from the germline V gene are SNHLY and FYNNEI. The length of the CDR3 is 18 residues. The CDR3 bases are TGTGCCAGCAGGGGGGGACTAGCGGGGATTGGAGCCAAAAACATTCAGTACTTC. Residues: CASRGGLAGIGAKNIQYF.

The V and J genes are TRBV18 and TRBJ2-2, with D perhaps matching TRBD1 (5 bases). The CDR3 runs to 21 residues. The V end lost 0 bases, the J end lost 5 bases, and 28 bases lay between the germline ends. In germline, CDR1 is KGHSH, CDR2 LQKENI. The CDR3, as DNA: TGTGCCAGCTCACCACCCCGGACATACCCTTCTCCGCCAAGAGATACCGGGGAGCTGTTTTTT. Its protein product is CASSPPRTYPSPPRDTGELFF.

The genes are TRBV7-9 and TRBJ2-1; 9 nucleotides align to TRBD2. This CDR3 is built from 13 residues. After removal of 9 bases from V and 3 bases from J, the junction contained 3 bases not matched to a gene. Germline V gene data show CDR1 as SEHNR and CDR2 as FQNEAQ (reference sequence). The CDR3 here is CARQTSGYNEQFF. As DNA, the CDR3 is TGTGCCAGGCAGACTAGCGGCTACAATGAGCAGTTCTTC.

The J gene is TRBJ2-1, the V gene TRBV7-7; 9 bases line up with TRBD2. The CDR3 has 12 residues. Per germline, CDR1 SSHAT and CDR2 FNYEAQ (reference sequence). V dropped 5 bases and J dropped 9; count of bases not matched to a gene: 2. For the CDR3, the DNA is TGTGCCAGCAGCCTTAGCGGGGGTGAGCAGTTCTTC. Encoded protein: CASSLSGGEQFF.

The chain carries TRBV5-7 and TRBJ1-1; 8 nucleotides match TRBD1. TRBV5-7 is marked as an open reading frame, function uncertain. The CDR3 sequence is 14 residues long. V trimming: 2 bases; J trimming: 7 bases; junction bases outside the gene matches: 7. The CDR3 DNA sequence: TGTGCCAGCAGCTTATCAGGGGGCAGGGGTGAAGCTTTCTTT. Translated: CASSLSGGRGEAFF.

This chain joins TRBV11-3 and TRBJ2-1; TRBD2 agrees at 10 bases. With V trimmed by 3 bases and J by 11 bases, 7 bases remained unmatched. Germline V gene lookup returns CDR1 SGHNT and CDR2 YENEEA. The length of the CDR3 is 14 residues. CDR3 sequence: CASSLGLAGDQQFF. The CDR3 DNA reads TGTGCCAGCAGCTTGGGCCTAGCGGGAGATCAGCAGTTCTTC.

In this sample, this clone turned up once. This chain uses TRBV5-4 with TRBJ2-5; D ambiguous. The germline V gene has CDR1 SGHNT and CDR2 YYREEE (reference sequence). The CDR3 contains 14 residues. V shed 0 bases and J shed 1 base, with 7 bases lying between them. CDR3 DNA sequence: TGTGCCAGCAGCTTGGTTAGAGGCCAAGAGACCCAGTACTTC. It translates to CASSLVRGQETQYF.

This clone has only one observation. The chain joins TRBV6-9 to TRBJ2-3, with TRBD1 matching over 8 bases. From germline, CDR1 is MNHGY and CDR2 SVAAGI. J was trimmed by 0 bases and V by 2 bases; bases with no gene match: 16. This CDR3 contains 20 residues. The CDR3 nucleotides read TGTGCCAGCAGTTATCGCCTCCCGGACAGGGTGGTAGACAGCACAGATACGCAGTATTTT. It yields the protein CASSYRLPDRVVDSTDTQYF.

This clone showed up just once. The gene calls are TRBV19 and TRBJ1-1, with TRBD1 as a possible D gene (6 bases). CDR3 length: 15 residues. V lost 2 bases, J lost 0 bases, and 10 bases lay in between. Germline lookup yields CDR1 LNHDA and CDR2 SQIVND (reference sequence). CDR3 DNA sequence: TGTGCCAGTAGTATACGCCAGGGGATGAACACTGAAGCTTTCTTT. Translation gives CASSIRQGMNTEAFF.

V and J are TRBV19 and TRBJ1-1; the D gene is possibly TRBD1 (6 bases). This CDR3 is built from 15 residues. The ends were cut back, 3 bases at V and 2 bases at J, with 13 bases in the middle. Germline-derived CDR1 and CDR2 are LNHDA and SQIVND (reference sequence). The CDR3 DNA reads as TGTGCCAGTAGTATCCAGATGGGACAAAACACTGAAGCTTTCTTT. Protein product: CASSIQMGQNTEAFF. Based on the CDR3 plus reference TRBV19 and TRBJ1-1, the full variable domain is DGGITQSPKYLFRKEGQNVTLSCEQNLNHDAMYWYRQDPGQGLRLIYYSQIVNDFQKGDIAEGYSVSREKKESFPLTVTSAQKNPTAFYLCASSIQMGQNTEAFFGQGTRLTVV.

The V and J genes are TRBV14 and TRBJ1-1; 9 positions match TRBD1. The CDR3 is 13 residues long. With 3 bases clipped from V and 5 bases from J, the junction kept 1 base outside the gene matches. Germline-derived CDR1 and CDR2 are SGHDN and FVKESK. In DNA, the CDR3 is TGTGCCAGCAGCCATGACAGGGGGACTGAAGCTTTCTTT. Its translation: CASSHDRGTEAFF.

The J gene is TRBJ2-7, the V gene TRBV6-1; 9 nucleotides align to TRBD2. This CDR3 is 14 amino acids long. Losses at the gene ends were 6 bases for V and 0 bases for J; bases not matched to a gene: 3. Germline CDR1 is MNHNS and CDR2 is SASEGT. In DNA, the CDR3 is TGTGCCAGCAGCAGACTAGCGGACTCCTACGAGCAGTACTTC. Translating it yields CASSRLADSYEQYF.

The gene calls are TRBV7-8 and TRBJ2-3; no clear D. Germline V lookup: CDR1 SGHVS, CDR2 FQNEAQ. This CDR3 is 13 amino acids long. V dropped 4 bases and J dropped 1 base, with 6 bases sitting between them. Written as DNA, the CDR3 is TGTGCCAGCAGCTCCCCGGGCACAGATACGCAGTATTTT. Residues: CASSSPGTDTQYF.

V and J are TRBV7-9 and TRBJ2-5; 10 positions match TRBD1. The CDR3 is 15 residues long. With V trimmed by 5 bases and J by 4 bases, 7 bases remained unmatched. Germline V gives CDR1 SEHNR, CDR2 FQNEAQ (reference sequence). The CDR3 DNA follows: TGTGCCAGCAGCCGAGGGACAGGGGATGGAGAGACCCAGTACTTC. This codes for CASSRGTGDGETQYF.

This chain joins TRBV5-1 and TRBJ1-2; the D gene is possibly TRBD1 (5 bases). V was trimmed by 4 bases and J by 5 bases, leaving 12 bases between them. Germline-derived CDR1 and CDR2 are SGHRS and YFSETQ. This CDR3 is 13 amino acids long. In DNA form, the CDR3 reads TGCGCCAGCAGCGACAGTCGTGGGTATGGCTACACCTTC. Protein: CASSDSRGYGYTF.

The chain has TRBV6-6 and TRBJ1-1; no firm D call. Germline CDR1 MNHNY, CDR2 SVGAGI (reference sequence). V dropped 2 bases and J dropped 3 bases, with 10 bases sitting between them. This CDR3 is 14 amino acids long. This chain's CDR3 is CASSYERVYTEAFF. The DNA of the CDR3 is TGTGCCAGCAGTTACGAGAGGGTGTACACTGAAGCTTTCTTT.

The chain links TRBV10-2 to TRBJ2-7, with TRBD1 identical over 8 bases. CDR1 WSHSY and CDR2 SAAADI come from the germline V gene. J was trimmed by 3 bases and V by 10 bases; bases with no gene match: 8. The CDR3 covers 13 residues. For the CDR3, the DNA is TGCGCCACCTCCGGGACAGGCAGCTACGAGCAGTACTTC. Translated: CATSGTGSYEQYF.

The genes are TRBV19 and TRBJ2-7; 9 nucleotides align to TRBD1. CDR1 and CDR2 from the germline V gene are LNHDA and SQIVND (reference sequence). Germline trimming cut 2 bases from V and 7 bases from J; bases unmatched to any gene: 6. This CDR3 comprises 14 residues. The CDR3 region has the DNA TGTGCCAGTAGTATATCCACAGGGGGCGGAGAGCAGTACTTC. Translating gives CASSISTGGGEQYF. The variable domain in full, with the rest retrieved from reference TRBV19 and TRBJ2-7, is DGGITQSPKYLFRKEGQNVTLSCEQNLNHDAMYWYRQDPGQGLRLIYYSQIVNDFQKGDIAEGYSVSREKKESFPLTVTSAQKNPTAFYLCASSISTGGGEQYFGPGTRLTVT.